This T cell receptor (beta chain) is drawn from a study of T cells in localized non-small cell lung cancer. This CDR3 spans 15 amino acids. The ends lost 0 bases at V and 9 bases at J; junction bases unmatched: 10. Per germline, CDR1 WNHNN and CDR2 SYGVQD (reference sequence). Notes on the study in general: It was uninvolved adjacent lung that showed the highest T cell clonality, exceeding tumor.

By frequency in the sample, this clone is medium-sized (0.01 to 0.1%). Its cognate antigen is unknown. Repertoires were generated with immunoSEQ multiplex PCR, while TCRdb's copy carries only in-frame clones and drops some. This table holds 40,000 to 55,000 clones, 81% found once. The sample here was peripheral blood mononuclear cells, taken before any cancer treatment. V and J are TRBV10-1 and TRBJ2-7; 8 bases agree with TRBD1. The TCR was taken from a man aged 40-75 years with stage III lung adenocarcinoma. The CDR3 nucleotides are TGCGCCAGCAGTGAGTCAAAGGCAGGGGGCGCGCGGCAGTACTTC. The encoded protein is CASSESKAGGARQYF.